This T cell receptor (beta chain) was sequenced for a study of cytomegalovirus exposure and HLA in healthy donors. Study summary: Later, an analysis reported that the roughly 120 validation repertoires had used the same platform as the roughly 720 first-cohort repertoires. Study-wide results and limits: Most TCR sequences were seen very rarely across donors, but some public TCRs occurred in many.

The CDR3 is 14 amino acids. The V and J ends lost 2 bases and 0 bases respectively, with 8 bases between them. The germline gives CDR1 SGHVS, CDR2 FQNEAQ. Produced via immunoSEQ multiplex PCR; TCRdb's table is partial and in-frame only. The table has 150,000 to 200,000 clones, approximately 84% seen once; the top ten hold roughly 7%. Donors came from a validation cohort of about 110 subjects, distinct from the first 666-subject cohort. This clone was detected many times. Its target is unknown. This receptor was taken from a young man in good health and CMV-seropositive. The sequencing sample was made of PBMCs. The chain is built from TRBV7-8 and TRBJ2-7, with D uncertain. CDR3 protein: CASSLPAISYEQYF. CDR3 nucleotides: TGTGCCAGCAGCTTACCAGCGATCTCCTACGAGCAGTACTTC.